This T cell receptor beta chain was identified during a study of T cell clones after liver transplantation. Study details: Immunosuppression withdrawal was tried within 2 years after liver transplantation in this trial. Study results and limitations: Post-transplant time points were not standardized, so conclusions are preliminary. Low donor cell numbers restricted donor-reactive repertoire measurement in two subjects. A larger donor-reactive than third-party decline suggested partial antigen-specific deletion.

Here immunoSEQ multiplex PCR was the method, and the copy in TCRdb shows in-frame clones only, minus some. The sample yields 15,000 or so clones, over 90% seen once. Concerning this clone itself: Its matching antigen is unknown.

There are 13 residues in the CDR3. With 0 bases removed from V and 5 bases from J, the gap between germline ends came to 8 bases. CDR1 is SGHNT and CDR2 is YYREEE in the germline V gene (reference sequence). The material sequenced was CD8+ T cells from blood, taken before liver transplant. The rearrangement links TRBV5-4 to TRBJ2-5; D gene uncertain. The clonotype comes from a human donor who received a liver transplant. CDR3 in amino acids: CASSLANWETQYF. In DNA form, the CDR3 reads TGTGCCAGCAGCTTGGCAAATTGGGAGACCCAGTACTTC.